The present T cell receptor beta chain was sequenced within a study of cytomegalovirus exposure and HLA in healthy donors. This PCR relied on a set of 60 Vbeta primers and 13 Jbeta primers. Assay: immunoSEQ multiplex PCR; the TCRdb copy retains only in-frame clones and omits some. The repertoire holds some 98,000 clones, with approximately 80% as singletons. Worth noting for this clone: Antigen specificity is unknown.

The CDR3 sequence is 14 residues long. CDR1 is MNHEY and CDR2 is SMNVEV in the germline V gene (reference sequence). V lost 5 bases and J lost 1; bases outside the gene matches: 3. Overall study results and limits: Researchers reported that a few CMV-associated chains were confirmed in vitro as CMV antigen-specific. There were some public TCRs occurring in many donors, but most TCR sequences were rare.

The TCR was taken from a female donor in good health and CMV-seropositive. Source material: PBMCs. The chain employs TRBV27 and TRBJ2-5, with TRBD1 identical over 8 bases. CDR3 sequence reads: CASSPGTGQETQYF. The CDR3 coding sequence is TGTGCCAGCAGTCCGGGGACAGGCCAAGAGACCCAGTACTTC.